One and the same sample provided the 11 T cell receptor beta chains below, sequenced in a study of early T cells in non-severe SARS-CoV-2 infection. TCRdb fed the 5' RACE reads into MiXCR, producing one record per CDR3 protein. The sample holds fewer than 60,000 distinct CDR3 sequences, around 8.4% seen once. Material for sequencing was whole blood. The receptors here all came from an adult who was a healthcare worker with PCR-confirmed SARS-CoV-2 infection or an uninfected control (not recorded which).

The table lists this clonotype with a few counts. V and J are TRBV4-1 and TRBJ1-1, with unresolved D. Germline loops: CDR1 MGHRA, CDR2 YSYEKL. V lost 5 bases to trimming and J lost 0 bases, with 10 bases between them. This CDR3 is built from 14 residues. As DNA, the CDR3 is TGCGCCAGCAGCGCGCCCACCATGAACACTGAAGCTTTCTTT. Amino acids: CASSAPTMNTEAFF.

This clonotype showed up many times. The gene calls are TRBV24-1 and TRBJ1-2; D might be TRBD1 (5 bases). Trimming took off 5 bases at V and 3 bases at J, with 12 bases between the two ends. The CDR3 spans 14 residues. Germline V lookup: CDR1 KGHDR, CDR2 SFDVKD. The CDR3 sequence: CATSATDGDYGYTF. The CDR3 nucleotides are TGTGCCACCAGTGCGACAGATGGGGACTATGGCTACACCTTC.

This rearrangement joins TRBV11-2 to TRBJ2-2; 7 nucleotides align to TRBD2. The V gene end was trimmed by 5 bases and the J gene end by 2 bases; junction bases not matched to a gene: 8. CDR3 length: 16 residues. Germline V gene sequence: CDR1 SGHAT, CDR2 FQNNGV. CDR3 nucleotides: TGTGCCAGCAGCCCCCGGACTAGAGGCAACACCGGGGAGCTGTTTTTT. Its protein product is CASSPRTRGNTGELFF.

This clonotype was found many times. This chain links TRBV29-1 with TRBJ2-2; possibly TRBD1 for D (6 bases). This CDR3 has 13 amino acids. Germline CDR1 SQVTM, CDR2 ANQGSEA. V was trimmed by 1 base and J by 6 bases, leaving 9 bases between them. This CDR3 is CSVEVQGPGELFF. CDR3 DNA: TGCAGCGTTGAAGTCCAGGGGCCCGGGGAGCTGTTTTTT.

This clonotype was picked up many times. The chain couples TRBV5-1 to TRBJ1-1; D is ambiguous. This CDR3 spans 14 amino acids. Per the germline V gene, CDR1 is SGHRS and CDR2 is YFSETQ. V lost 2 bases to trimming and J lost 4 bases, with 12 bases between them. In DNA, the CDR3 is TGCGCCAGCAGCTTAACGGTTGGGGTCACTGAAGCTTTCTTT. Protein sequence: CASSLTVGVTEAFF.

This clonotype came up many times. The gene calls are TRBV10-3 and TRBJ2-4, with D possibly TRBD1 on 6 matching bases. Trimming removed 8 bases at V and 9 bases at J, with 26 bases between. The germline gives CDR1 ENHRY, CDR2 SYGVKD. This CDR3 is built from 16 residues. The CDR3 DNA sequence: TGTGCCATCGAGTCTTCAGGGGTTGGGAGCCGGGGCATTCAGTACTTC. Protein sequence: CAIESSGVGSRGIQYF.

This clonotype occurred many times. The chain has TRBV7-2 and TRBJ2-2, with D uncertain. The CDR3 length is 14 residues. From germline, CDR1 is SGHTA and CDR2 FQGNSA. V lost 5 bases and J lost 0, with 7 bases in between. The CDR3: CASSPRSNTGELFF. For the CDR3, the DNA is TGTGCCAGCAGCCCACGGTCGAACACCGGGGAGCTGTTTTTT.

This clonotype was counted between two and nine times. The chain is built from TRBV25-1 and TRBJ1-3; 7 bases agree with TRBD1. This CDR3 has 16 amino acids. V lost 6 bases and J lost 0; bases outside the gene matches: 8. Germline CDR1 MGHDK, CDR2 SYGVNS. CDR3 sequence reads: CASRKGAGDSGNTIYF. CDR3 bases: TGTGCCAGCAGGAAGGGGGCCGGAGACTCTGGAAACACCATATATTTT.

This clonotype was counted ten times or more. The chain employs TRBV7-7 and TRBJ2-2; 9 bases agree with TRBD1. V was clipped by 5 bases and J by 3 bases; unmatched bases: 1. This CDR3 is built from 14 residues. Per germline, CDR1 SSHAT and CDR2 FNYEAQ (reference sequence). The CDR3 DNA sequence: TGTGCCAGCAGCCGGACAGGGGACACCGGGGAGCTGTTTTTT. This translates into CASSRTGDTGELFF.

In this sample, this clonotype turned up many times. This rearrangement joins TRBV20-1 to TRBJ1-3; TRBD1 is a possible D gene (5 bases). Trimming cost V 5 bases and J 3 bases, with 14 bases left between them. Germline lookup yields CDR1 DFQATT and CDR2 SNEGSKA (reference sequence). The CDR3 is 14 residues long. The CDR3 protein is CSAPLGVGGNTIYF. The CDR3 DNA is TGCAGTGCTCCACTGGGGGTGGGTGGAAACACCATATATTTT.

The chain links TRBV28 to TRBJ2-1, with D perhaps matching TRBD1 (5 bases). Looked up from germline, CDR1 is MDHEN and CDR2 is SYDVKM. The CDR3 contains 12 residues. V lost 5 bases, J lost 12 bases, and 14 bases lay in between. CDR3 region: CASSRGRQGQFF. DNA for the CDR3: TGTGCCAGCAGTAGAGGACGGCAGGGGCAGTTCTTC.